One T cell receptor beta chain is described in this entry. Germline lookup yields CDR1 SEHNR and CDR2 FQNEAQ (reference sequence). V was cut by 2 bases and J by 1 base, with 8 bases left in between. The CDR3 runs 14 residues. Authors' methods: Nucleated cell counts were estimated from reference gene primer amplification. Clones were read by immunoSEQ multiplex PCR, and TCRdb kept only the in-frame ones, dropping some. V and J calls and clone size come straight from that table; D and trimming were deduced from the DNA. The sample holds over 200,000 clones, roughly 80% seen once. This sample is drawn from a study of blood T cell repertoires in COVID-19. Overall study: Specimens from acute and convalescent COVID-19 originated in the United States, Italy and Spain.

Material for sequencing was peripheral blood. The chain links TRBV7-9 to TRBJ1-1; maybe TRBD1 (5 bases). The source is a human donor in a cohort sampled during active COVID-19. CDR3: CASSLQGSNTEAFF. The DNA of the CDR3 is TGTGCCAGCAGCTTACAGGGATCGAACACTGAAGCTTTCTTT.